Here is one T cell receptor beta chain with its context. Its specific antigen is unknown. Base qualities are not recorded, but no much larger clone differs from it by a single base. CD8 naive samples consisted of CD45RO-negative cells that were positively selected for CCR7, yielding a CD45RA+CCR7+ population without TemRA cells. Healthy HIV-negative adults with no recently reported acute infections or vaccinations were included as donors. Every donor was a Caucasian adult residing in Nashville, Tennessee, USA. Blood was obtained by leukapheresis, after which PBMCs were separated by Ficoll-Histopaque density gradient centrifugation and cryopreserved in liquid nitrogen vapor phase. Analytical flow cytometry was used to check the purity and quantity of each magnetically sorted T cell population. Genomic DNA was isolated from each sorted fraction and quantified by UV absorbance on a Nanodrop 2000c. The sample originates from a study of shared clonotypes between healthy human individuals (dated by TCRdb to 2019 to 2021). Study-level background: Three men and a couple of women, aged 18 to 49 years, made up the cohort. Per donor, three plates each were used for CD4 naive and CD4 memory, two for CD8 naive, and one for CD8 memory. To estimate repertoire size and how much clonotype sharing occurs between individuals, the study deeply sequenced the blood TCR repertoires of roughly 5 healthy adults. To increase sequencing depth and limit assay-specific biases, TCR repertoire library preparation and sequencing were carried out by different laboratories using diverse techniques. Between about 0.9 and 8.9 billion PBMCs per donor were obtained by leukapheresis.

Using the deep immunoSEQ assay, TCR CDR3 regions were amplified from genomic DNA by multiplex PCR. For each cell subset, the extracted genomic DNA was distributed evenly across all wells of several immunoSEQ 96-well plates, and each plate served as one replicate. For sorted subsets, each replicate PCR was loaded with 200 ng genomic DNA, equivalent to 30,000 or so T cell genomes. Purified libraries were measured with a Qubit 3.0 fluorometer, size-checked on a Bioanalyzer 2100, and measured again with the KAPA Library Quantification kit. Each immunoSEQ 96-well plate was sequenced on its own single-read 150-cycle Illumina NextSeq 550 flow cell. The authors processed their data as follows. Because the immunoSEQ output included only junctional sequences and no quality scores, the filtering could not be the same as the filtering used for full-length reads. To assign V/J genes and CDR3, sequences were annotated using PyIR, a Python wrapper for IgBLAST v1.9, with IMGT germline references. Reads with weak V/J assignments (E-value above 1e-6), missing CDR3, stop codons, out-of-frame junctions, or ambiguous translated residues were removed. A V3J clonotype was defined by an identical inferred V gene, J gene, and CDR3 amino acid sequence. The percentage overlap between two repertoires was calculated by dividing the number of shared unique clonotypes by the size of the smaller repertoire. RTK rarefaction, the Chao1 estimator, and Recon v2.1 estimates of unobserved clonotypes were used to assess repertoire richness. Generation probabilities were computed with OLGA for all TCRbeta clonotypes obtained by the gDNA method from a few donors. TCRdb holds this immuneACCESS table with in-frame rearrangements only. Some clones are missing; in checked studies, unresolved V genes explain under half, and the rest has no known cause. The V and J calls and clone size come from that table; D and trimming were worked out from the DNA. The sample profile shows 2 million or so clones; about 95% of them were found once. The top ten constitute around 1.1% of the sample.

Paper-wide results and their limitations: Sampling was restricted to blood, and TCR repertoires in tissues likely differ from the TCR repertoires found in blood. Rarefaction of sorted-subset datasets indicated incomplete sequencing despite the large sequencing depth. Estimated clonotype richness was generally larger for naive than for memory subsets. The small number of donors limited the genetic and exposure-history diversity represented. Clonotypes shared by all four sorted-subset donors showed higher generation probabilities than non-shared clonotypes. Pairwise subsampling indicated that sequencing depth was expected to affect the degree of clonotype sharing among donors. When a handful of donors were compared, the shared fraction of clonotypes was 5% to 6.5% for naive CD4, roughly 3.4% for naive CD8, more than 2% for memory CD4, and 0.35% to 0.4% for memory CD8.

The CDR3 runs 14 residues from the cysteine to the phenylalanine. Just CDR3 DNA is preserved here, 42 bases in frame from base 1. V is pared back by 4 bases and J by 3 bases, with 16 bases lying between the germline termini. CDR1 and CDR2 are drawn from the germline V gene: SQVTM, ANQGSEA. This receptor was obtained from a man aged 18 to 29 in good health. Material: naive CD8+ T cells sorted from blood. Per the publication, the cell subset or site label means: CD45RA+CCR7+. The receptor chain draws on TRBV29-1 and TRBJ2-7; the D segment could be TRBD2, given 5 matching bases. The CDR3: CSVAPGGLGYEQYF. The DNA reads TGCAGCGTTGCCCCAGGAGGTTTGGGCTACGAGCAGTACTTC.